This TCR beta chain was sequenced in a study of blood T cell repertoires in COVID-19. Study as a whole: From the United States, Italy and Spain came samples of acute and convalescent COVID-19. PBMCs, B-cell-depleted T cells, or T cells provided the cDNA or gDNA that made up the material.

V was pared by 3 bases and J by 7 bases, with 10 bases of the junction left unmatched. Germline V gene data show CDR1 as MNHEY and CDR2 as SVGAGI. The CDR3 spans 16 residues. Authors' data handling: Estimated nucleated cell counts came from reference gene primer amplification. Profiled with immunoSEQ multiplex PCR; TCRdb holds only in-frame clones, not every one. V and J calls and clone size are as listed in that table; D and trimming were resolved from the DNA. The sample comprises 280,000 or so clones, approximately 91% of which are singletons, and 9.4% rests with the top ten. Sequenced sample: peripheral blood. This sequence was found in a man aged 18 to 29 with active or convalescent COVID-19. J is TRBJ2-1 and V is TRBV6-5, with 9 bases fitting TRBD2. The CDR3 DNA reads as TGTGCCAGCAGTTATATGGCGGGGGGGCTCGTGAATGAGCAGTTCTTC. It translates to CASSYMAGGLVNEQFF.